Given below is one T cell receptor (beta chain) in context. J lost 0 bases, V lost 2 bases, and 4 bases had no gene match. The CDR3 contains 15 residues. Germline V gene data show CDR1 as MGHRA and CDR2 as YSYEKL. The source of the sample is a study of blood T cell repertoires in COVID-19. TCRdb's copy holds only in-frame clones and misses some; the assay was immunoSEQ multiplex PCR. The sample includes approximately 380,000 clones, more than 75% seen only once; the top ten take more than 1%. The sequence came from a woman younger than 35 who had recovered from COVID-19. V and J are TRBV4-1 and TRBJ2-7; 7 nucleotides agree with TRBD1. The sample comprised PBMCs or T cells enriched from blood (not recorded which). CDR3 in amino acids: CASSQPRQGSYEQYF. DNA of the CDR3: TGCGCCAGCAGCCAACCCCGACAGGGCTCCTACGAGCAGTACTTC.